Listed below are T cell receptor beta chains from one sample, sequenced in a study of T cell responses to AZD1222 COVID-19 vaccine. The table came from immunoSEQ multiplex PCR; TCRdb's copy has only in-frame clones and leaves some out. Here the sample spans roughly 100,000 clones, roughly 91% being singletons. The sample here was peripheral blood, taken on day 0 of AZD1222 vaccination. The receptors were gathered from an adult in good health. Each CDR3 is given with its conserved first and last residue. D genes are given only for firm matches. A clone size is listed for some rows: how often the clone was seen (once, few, many), or a class if it is expanded.

TRBJ1-2 . . TRBV30 TGTGCCTGGAGTGTACCCGCTGAGGGAAGAGGAATCGGTTATGGCTACACCTTC CAWSVPAEGRGIGYGYTF
TRBJ2-7 . . TRBV7-9 TGTGCCAGCAGCTTAAACCCCTACGAGCAGTACTTC CASSLNPYEQYF
TRBJ1-6 few TRBD1 TRBV28 TGTGCCAGCAGTCCAAATACAGGGGTTGGTTCACCCCTCCACTTT CASSPNTGVGSPLHF
TRBJ1-1 once TRBD1 TRBV19 TGTGCCAGTAGCCTCGACAGGGGCCCAGCTTTCTTT CASSLDRGPAFF
TRBJ1-6 . . TRBV12-3/TRBV12-4 TGTGCCAGTTCGACCAACCGGTATTCACCCCTCCACTTT CASSTNRYSPLHF
TRBJ2-7 . . TRBV7-8 TGTGCCAGCAGCCGAAACCCTACAGGGCCCCGGGACTACGAGCAGTACTTC CASSRNPTGPRDYEQYF
TRBJ2-7 . . TRBV4-1 TGCGCCAGCAGCCCCGCCAGCGGGTTGTCCTACGAGCAGTACTTC CASSPASGLSYEQYF
TRBJ2-2 . . TRBV19 TGTGCCAGTAGTATAGTCGGGGCCGGGGAGCTGTTTTTT CASSIVGAGELFF
TRBJ2-7 once TRBD1 TRBV9 TGTGCCAGCAGCCGTGGACAGGGCCTATCCTACGAGCAGTACTTC CASSRGQGLSYEQYF
TRBJ1-6 . . TRBV9 TGTGCCAGCAGCGTAGGACCGGGTGTAGGTTCACCCCTCCACTTT CASSVGPGVGSPLHF
TRBJ1-1 . . TRBV7-9 TGTGCCAGCGCGGGGGCGGGGGGGGCCACTGAAGCTTTCTTT CASAGAGGATEAFF
TRBJ2-1 . TRBD2 TRBV5-1 TGCGCCAGCAAGGGACTAGCGGGAAACAATGAGCAGTTCTTC CASKGLAGNNEQFF
TRBJ2-1 . . TRBV7-2 TGTGCCAGCAGCTTAGAATCCGGGGGAGCCTACAATGAGCAGTTCTTC CASSLESGGAYNEQFF
TRBJ1-5 . TRBD1 TRBV7-8 TGTGCCAGCAGCCCGACAGGGGATCAGCCCCAGCATTTT CASSPTGDQPQHF
TRBJ1-2 . . TRBV5-1 TGCGCCAGCAGTTCTGACAGCTATGGCTACACCTTC CASSSDSYGYTF
TRBJ2-7 . TRBD2 TRBV5-1 TGCGCCAGCAGCCCGAGGACTAGCGGGGGCTACGAGCAGTACTTC CASSPRTSGGYEQYF
TRBJ1-1 few . TRBV28 TGTGCCAGCGGGCCGGGGCTGAACACTGAAGCTTTCTTT CASGPGLNTEAFF
TRBJ2-6 . . TRBV7-9 TGTGCCAGCAGCTTAGCGCCGGGGGGCGGTGGGGCCAACGTCCTGACTTTC CASSLAPGGGGANVLTF
TRBJ1-2 . TRBD1 TRBV28 TGTGCCAGCAGTCCACTGCGGGGGACAGGCACCTTC CASSPLRGTGTF
TRBJ1-4 once . TRBV28 TGTGCCAGCAGAAAGGGGGCAACTAATGAAAAACTGTTTTTT CASRKGATNEKLFF
TRBJ2-3 . TRBD2 TRBV4-3 TGCGCCAGCAGCCACTTAGCGGGAGAAAGCACAGATACGCAGTATTTT CASSHLAGESTDTQYF
TRBJ2-7 . . TRBV11-2 TGTGCCAGCAGCAGAGGACAGAGTTGGAAATCCTACGAGCAGTACTTC CASSRGQSWKSYEQYF
TRBJ2-2 . . TRBV21-1 TGTGCCAGCAGCAAAGCGGCTAGCGGAGGGGGAGATAACACCGGGGAGCTGTTTTTT CASSKAASGGGDNTGELFF
TRBJ2-1 . . TRBV12-3/TRBV12-4 TGTGCCAGCAGGAGCGTTGGCAATGAGCAGTTCTTC CASRSVGNEQFF
TRBJ2-7 . TRBD1 TRBV5-1 TGCGCCAGCAGCCAAGGGACAGGGGTTAAGTCCTACGAGCAGTACTTC CASSQGTGVKSYEQYF
TRBJ1-2 . . TRBV12-3/TRBV12-4 TGTGCCAGCACCCGGGGCCGAGGGGGTGGCTACACCTTC CASTRGRGGGYTF
TRBJ1-4 once TRBD1 TRBV18 TGTGCCAGCTCATCCGACAGGGCAACTAATGAAAAACTGTTTTTT CASSSDRATNEKLFF
TRBJ2-7 . . TRBV3-1/TRBV3-2 TGTGCCAGCAGCCCGACACTAAGCTCCTACGAGCAGTACTTC CASSPTLSSYEQYF
TRBJ1-1 . . TRBV2 TGTGCCAGCAGTGAGTCGAGGATGAACACTGAAGCTTTCTTT CASSESRMNTEAFF
TRBJ2-1 . TRBD2 TRBV7-9 TGTGCCAGCAGCTTACTTAGGAGCGGGAGAGGAGATGAGCAGTTCTTC CASSLLRSGRGDEQFF
TRBJ2-1 . . TRBV6-6 TGTGCCAGCAGTCCTAACCGGGCAGCCCACTCCTACAATGAGCAGTTCTTC CASSPNRAAHSYNEQFF
TRBJ2-1 . TRBD2 TRBV6-5 TGTGCCAGCAGTTACTCTGGCGGGAGGGCCACCAATGAGCAGTTCTTC CASSYSGGRATNEQFF
TRBJ2-2 . . TRBV6-5 TGTGCCAGCAGGTGGGGGAAGGACACCGGGGAGCTGTTTTTT CASRWGKDTGELFF
TRBJ1-1 once . TRBV7-8 TGTGCCAGCAGCCCCCCGGGCCCCTTTGGCACTGAAGCTTTCTTT CASSPPGPFGTEAFF
TRBJ1-2 . TRBD1 TRBV19 TGTGCCAGTAGTGACACCTCCGGGACAGCTCAAACTAACTATGGCTACACCTTC CASSDTSGTAQTNYGYTF
TRBJ1-3 . . TRBV7-6 TGTGCCAGCAGCTTAGGCGGGGTAGGATCTGGAAACACCATATATTTT CASSLGGVGSGNTIYF
TRBJ1-3 . . TRBV19 TGTGCCAGTATATACCGGGGGGCGGTCACCGCTGGAAACACCATATATTTT CASIYRGAVTAGNTIYF
TRBJ1-3 once . TRBV5-1 TGCGCCAGCAGCTCGACGGGCTCTGGAAACACCATATATTTT CASSSTGSGNTIYF
TRBJ2-2 . TRBD1 TRBV7-2 TGTGCCAGCAGCTTAGGGGTGACAGGGCCGGGTATCGGGGAGCTGTTTTTT CASSLGVTGPGIGELFF
TRBJ1-2 . TRBD1 TRBV30 TGTGCCTGGAGCGAAAACAGGGGGCGGTCTGGCTACACCTTC CAWSENRGRSGYTF
TRBJ2-7 . . TRBV9 TGTGCCAGCGGCGGGGACTTTTCGGATCCCCAGTACTTC CASGGDFSDPQYF
TRBJ2-1 . . TRBV7-2 TGTGCCAGCAGCTTAGCCAGGGTCTCCTACAATGAGCAGTTCTTC CASSLARVSYNEQFF
TRBJ2-1 . TRBD2 TRBV18 TGTGCCAGCTCACCAGATTCCATATCCGGCGGGAGGTTGAGGCGCTACAATGAGCAGTTCTTC CASSPDSISGGRLRRYNEQFF
TRBJ2-1 . TRBD2 TRBV3-1/TRBV3-2 TGTGCCAGCTCCGGAGGAGCGGGATACAATGAGCAGTTCTTC CASSGGAGYNEQFF
TRBJ2-7 . . TRBV4-1 TGCGCCAGCAGCCAAGGCCCCTTGGACTACGAGCAGTACTTC CASSQGPLDYEQYF
TRBJ2-7 . . TRBV28 TGTGCCAGCAGACCCACCCCTCTTACAGGTTACGAGCAGTACTTC CASRPTPLTGYEQYF
TRBJ1-6 . . TRBV6-5 TGTGCCAGCTGGTCTACTTATTCACCCCTCCACTTT CASWSTYSPLHF